Listed here are 9 T cell receptor beta chains from one sample, sequenced in a study of T cell repertoires in cytomegalovirus infection. TCRdb processed the reads anew with MiXCR; each CDR3 protein has one entry. The sample lists about 530,000 distinct CDR3 sequences, about 26% occurring once. The material sequenced was PBMCs. These receptors all come from a human donor in good health (CMV status not recorded). Some clones in this sample may be carry-over from other donors' samples.

This clonotype was detected only a few times. This sequence joins TRBV20-1 and TRBJ2-4, with 8 bases aligning to TRBD1. The germline CDR1 and CDR2 sequences are DFQATT and SNEGSKA (reference sequence). V was clipped by 1 base and J by 0 bases; unmatched bases: 2. The CDR3 length is 15 residues. CDR3 protein: CSARGQGLAKNIQYF. In DNA form, the CDR3 reads TGCAGTGCTAGAGGACAGGGGCTAGCCAAAAACATTCAGTACTTC.

The chain employs TRBV28 and TRBJ1-1; D is possibly TRBD1 (5 bases). CDR1 MDHEN and CDR2 SYDVKM come from the germline V gene. The CDR3 sequence is 16 residues long. V shed 2 bases and J shed 1 base, with 14 bases lying between them. The CDR3 DNA reads as TGTGCCAGCAGTTTAGGGTGGGGGTCGAGGAACACTGAAGCTTTCTTT. It is translated as CASSLGWGSRNTEAFF. Complete variable domain (other parts from reference TRBV28 and TRBJ1-1): DVKVTQSSRYLVKRTGEKVFLECVQDMDHENMFWYRQDPGLGLRLIYFSYDVKMKEKGDIPEGYSVSREKKERFSLILESASTNQTSMYLCASSLGWGSRNTEAFFGQGTRLTVV.

The chain employs TRBV7-3 and TRBJ2-2, with 10 bases fitting TRBD1. Per germline, CDR1 SGHTA and CDR2 FQGTGA. With V trimmed by 2 bases and J by 2 bases, 2 bases remained unmatched. This CDR3 comprises 16 residues. The CDR3 region has the DNA TGTGCCAGCAGCTTAGGACAGGGGGTAAACACCGGGGAGCTGTTTTTT. Its protein product is CASSLGQGVNTGELFF.

This clonotype was counted ten times or more. The chain is built from TRBV7-2 and TRBJ1-5; D unresolved. V gave up 2 bases and J gave up 0 bases, with 8 bases separating them. This CDR3 has 15 amino acids. Germline CDR1 reads SGHTA; CDR2 reads FQGNSA. The CDR3, as DNA: TGTGCCAGCAGCTTAAGTGTGGGTAGCAATCAGCCCCAGCATTTT. Translating gives CASSLSVGSNQPQHF.

This chain connects TRBV5-1 to TRBJ1-1; a weak D match, TRBD1 (5 bases). V lost 0 bases to trimming and J lost 4 bases, with 13 bases between them. The germline CDR1 and CDR2 sequences are SGHRS and YFSETQ. The CDR3 has 15 amino acids. For the CDR3, the DNA is TGCGCCAGCAGCTTGGCCGACCGGGGACCCACTGAAGCTTTCTTT. It codes for CASSLADRGPTEAFF.

This chain uses TRBV19 with TRBJ1-1; D not resolved. Germline CDR1 and CDR2: LNHDA and SQIVND (reference sequence). The CDR3 extends over 13 amino acids. The ends were cut back, 0 bases at V and 8 bases at J, with 10 bases in the middle. DNA of the CDR3: TGTGCCAGTAGTATAGATCTGGAGGAGGAAGCTTTCTTT. It encodes CASSIDLEEEAFF. The full variable domain, completed using reference TRBV19 and TRBJ1-1, is DGGITQSPKYLFRKEGQNVTLSCEQNLNHDAMYWYRQDPGQGLRLIYYSQIVNDFQKGDIAEGYSVSREKKESFPLTVTSAQKNPTAFYLCASSIDLEEEAFFGQGTRLTVV.

This clonotype was seen only a few times. V usage is TRBV29-1 and J usage is TRBJ2-7; 7 bases are a match to TRBD1. Losses at the gene ends were 8 bases for V and 3 bases for J; bases not matched to a gene: 4. This CDR3 region has 11 residues. The V gene's germline CDR1 is SQVTM and CDR2 ANQGSEA. CDR3 amino acids: CSFRGSYEQYF. In nucleotides, the CDR3 is TGCAGCTTCAGGGGGAGCTACGAGCAGTACTTC.

V is TRBV12-3 or TRBV12-4 and J is TRBJ2-5; maybe TRBD2 (5 bases). The CDR3 is 17 amino acids. V was cut by 5 bases and J by 5 bases, with 24 bases left in between. The CDR3, as DNA: TGTGCCAGCAGTCCTCACCCTGGACGGACTCTCGGCGAGACCCAGTACTTC. This gives the protein CASSPHPGRTLGETQYF.

The chain couples TRBV15 to TRBJ1-4; no clear D. V was shortened by 0 bases and J by 6 bases, with 5 bases between the two germline ends. From germline, CDR1 is LNHNV and CDR2 YYDKDF (reference sequence). The CDR3 extends over 13 amino acids. The CDR3 region has the DNA TGTGCCACCAGCAGAGACCGATATGAAAAACTGTTTTTT. Translated: CATSRDRYEKLFF.